These 18 T cell receptor beta chains were all obtained from the same sample, sequenced in a study of identical twins (dated by TCRdb to 2016 to 2017). To prepare the library, 5' RACE was applied. The sample was run on an Illumina HiSeq 2000. Using fastp trimming at Q25 and MiXCR clonotype assembly, TCRdb reanalyzed the public sequencing data and kept in-frame beta chains. Rows matching on CDR3 protein sequence are summarized as one entry with the most common DNA and genes. The sample includes roughly 710,000 distinct CDR3 sequences, with over 5% observed a single time. The top ten clonotypes cover around 1.7% of the sample. What was sequenced was naive T cells sorted from blood. This sample's cell subset or site label indicates: cells isolated with a human naive T-cell isolation kit. The receptors shown here come from a man aged 18 to 29 in good health.

This clonotype was detected a few times. The rearrangement links TRBV7-9 to TRBJ2-1; 8 nucleotides agree with TRBD2. V trimming: 9 bases; J trimming: 0 bases; junction bases outside the gene matches: 4. Germline CDR1 is SEHNR and CDR2 is FQNEAQ (reference sequence). CDR3 length: 14 amino acids. DNA of the CDR3: TGTGCCAGTCCCAGCGGGAGCTCCTACAATGAGCAGTTCTTC. Its protein is CASPSGSSYNEQFF.

This clonotype was recorded at least ten times. This chain links TRBV12-3 or TRBV12-4 with TRBJ1-2, with TRBD1 matching over 11 bases. This CDR3 is built from 18 residues. With V trimmed by 7 bases and J by 4 bases, 17 bases remained unmatched. This CDR3 reads CASTWGSLRDRGSYGYTF. The CDR3 region has the DNA TGTGCCAGCACTTGGGGCTCCCTTCGGGACAGGGGGTCCTATGGCTACACCTTC.

This clonotype was counted many times. The chain combines TRBV11-2 with TRBJ2-7; maybe TRBD1 (6 bases). Germline-derived CDR1 and CDR2 are SGHAT and FQNNGV. V lost 0 bases to trimming and J lost 5 bases, with 14 bases between them. This CDR3 is built from 15 residues. The CDR3 nucleotides are TGTGCCAGCAGCTTAGATGGGGGCGTCGGGAACGAGCAGTACTTC. Translating it yields CASSLDGGVGNEQYF.

In its sample, this clonotype was seen a few times. The V gene is TRBV7-2, the J gene TRBJ2-2; 7 nucleotides match TRBD2. The CDR3 runs to 16 residues. V dropped 1 base and J dropped 1; count of bases not matched to a gene: 3. Germline CDR1 SGHTA, CDR2 FQGNSA. The chain's CDR3 is CASSLGPSGNTGELFF. The DNA of the CDR3 is TGTGCCAGCAGCTTAGGGCCTAGCGGGAACACCGGGGAGCTGTTTTTT.

This clonotype has just a few counts. The J gene is TRBJ1-1, the V gene TRBV9; 7 nucleotides align to TRBD1. Germline CDR1 and CDR2: SGDLS and YYNGEE. The CDR3 spans 14 residues. V lost 3 bases to trimming and J lost 5 bases; unmatched junction nucleotides: 7. The CDR3 coding sequence is TGTGCCAGCAGCGGGGGGACAGCCAGGACTGAAGCTTTCTTT. Amino acids: CASSGGTARTEAFF.

In its sample, this clonotype was seen many times. The chain uses TRBV20-1 and TRBJ2-1; 11 bases fit TRBD2. In germline, CDR1 is DFQATT, CDR2 SNEGSKA (reference sequence). The CDR3 consists of 15 residues. V lost 6 bases and J lost 3; bases outside the gene matches: 7. Written as DNA, the CDR3 is TGCAGTGCCACTCACCTAGCGGGAGGCTACAATGAGCAGTTCTTC. Its protein product is CSATHLAGGYNEQFF.

This clonotype was recorded at least ten times. The V call is TRBV20-1, the J call TRBJ2-1, with 9 nucleotides matching TRBD1. Germline trimming cut 6 bases from V and 7 bases from J; bases unmatched to any gene: 7. This CDR3 has 13 residues. CDR1 and CDR2 from the germline V gene are DFQATT and SNEGSKA (reference sequence). Here the CDR3 reads CSAVDRGGNEQFF. DNA for the CDR3: TGCAGTGCAGTGGACAGGGGCGGGAATGAGCAGTTCTTC.

This chain links TRBV29-1 with TRBJ2-1; D is uncertain. This CDR3 comprises 10 residues. Between the trimmed V and J ends, which lost 1 base and 6 bases, there was a span of 1 base. The germline gives CDR1 SQVTM, CDR2 ANQGSEA. The CDR3 reads CSVEVNEQFF. DNA of the CDR3: TGCAGCGTTGAAGTCAATGAGCAGTTCTTC.

This clonotype was detected ten times or more. This chain uses TRBV12-3 or TRBV12-4 with TRBJ2-2; D is uncertain. The CDR3 totals 14 residues. Trimming took 0 bases from V and 12 from J, leaving 14 bases between them. The CDR3 nucleotides read TGTGCCAGCAGTTTAGCGGGCGGAAGTTTAAAGCTGTTTTTT. Its protein product is CASSLAGGSLKLFF.

This clonotype was seen many times. The V gene is TRBV5-1, the J gene TRBJ2-7, with 9 bases lining up with TRBD1. Germline V gene lookup returns CDR1 SGHRS and CDR2 YFSETQ. Trimming removed 5 bases from V and 5 bases from J; junction bases left unmatched: 5. The CDR3 consists of 13 residues. For the CDR3, the DNA is TGCGCCAGCAGAGGGACAGGGCTCAACGAGCAGTACTTC. Its translation: CASRGTGLNEQYF.

This rearrangement joins TRBV11-2 to TRBJ1-1, with unresolved D. CDR3 length: 12 amino acids. Looked up from germline, CDR1 is SGHAT and CDR2 is FQNNGV. V shed 2 bases and J shed 11 bases, with 12 bases lying between them. CDR3: CASSLRLIGAFF. The CDR3 nucleotides read TGTGCCAGCAGCTTAAGGCTGATCGGGGCTTTCTTT.

The V and J genes are TRBV11-3 and TRBJ2-2; D not resolved. CDR1 and CDR2 from the germline V gene are SGHNT and YENEEA. V was pared by 5 bases and J by 6 bases, with 13 bases between. CDR3 length: 14 residues. CDR3 sequence reads: CASSLFRPPGELFF. For the CDR3, the DNA is TGTGCCAGCAGCCTATTTCGGCCCCCCGGGGAGCTGTTTTTT. Looking up the rest from reference TRBV11-3 and TRBJ2-2 gives the full variable domain: EAGVVQSPRYKIIEKKQPVAFWCNPISGHNTLYWYLQNLGQGPELLIRYENEEAVDDSQLPKDRFSAERLKGVDSTLKIQPAELGDSAVYLCASSLFRPPGELFFGEGSRLTVL.

At least ten counts were recorded for this clonotype. The rearrangement uses TRBV24-1 and TRBJ2-3; D gene uncertain. Per the germline V gene, CDR1 is KGHDR and CDR2 is SFDVKD. V was shortened by 6 bases and J by 0 bases, with 9 bases between the two germline ends. The CDR3 runs 14 residues. CDR3 residues: CATSPAASTDTQYF. CDR3 bases: TGTGCCACCAGTCCGGCAGCTAGCACAGATACGCAGTATTTT.

The chain has TRBV20-1 and TRBJ1-5, with 8 bases that match TRBD1. This CDR3 region has 14 residues. V dropped 6 bases and J dropped 0; count of bases not matched to a gene: 4. Germline V gives CDR1 DFQATT, CDR2 SNEGSKA (reference sequence). In nucleotides, the CDR3 is TGCAGTGCGGTGGACAGGGATAGCAATCAGCCCCAGCATTTT. Its translation is CSAVDRDSNQPQHF.

The V and J genes are TRBV12-3 or TRBV12-4 and TRBJ2-7; D may be TRBD2 (5 bases). CDR3 length: 13 amino acids. V lost 6 bases and J 7 bases, leaving 16 bases between the germline ends. CDR3: CASRIAVRGEQYF. DNA of the CDR3: TGTGCCAGCAGGATCGCGGTCCGCGGGGAGCAGTACTTC.

This sequence joins TRBV7-2 and TRBJ2-3, with 11 bases fitting TRBD2. The CDR3 runs to 15 residues. V shed 3 bases and J 5 bases; nucleotides not matched to a gene: 4. Germline V gene sequence: CDR1 SGHTA, CDR2 FQGNSA. In DNA, the CDR3 is TGTGCCAGCAGCTTTCTAGCGGGAGGAGGAGATACGCAGTATTTT. Its translation: CASSFLAGGGDTQYF.

This clonotype was counted only a few times. V and J are TRBV28 and TRBJ2-6; no firm D call. Germline CDR1 and CDR2: MDHEN and SYDVKM. This CDR3 comprises 16 residues. V lost 3 bases and J lost 0, with 9 bases in between. DNA of the CDR3: TGTGCCAGCAGTTTCTTCCCAGTCTCTGGGGCCAACGTCCTGACTTTC. Its translation is CASSFFPVSGANVLTF.

This clonotype has only a few counts. The chain combines TRBV12-3 or TRBV12-4 with TRBJ1-2; 8 positions match TRBD1. Unmatched junction bases numbered 6, after V lost 6 bases and J lost 6 bases. CDR3 length: 13 amino acids. CDR3 protein: CASRPRQGNGYTF. The CDR3 DNA sequence: TGTGCCAGCAGACCGAGACAGGGGAATGGCTACACCTTC.